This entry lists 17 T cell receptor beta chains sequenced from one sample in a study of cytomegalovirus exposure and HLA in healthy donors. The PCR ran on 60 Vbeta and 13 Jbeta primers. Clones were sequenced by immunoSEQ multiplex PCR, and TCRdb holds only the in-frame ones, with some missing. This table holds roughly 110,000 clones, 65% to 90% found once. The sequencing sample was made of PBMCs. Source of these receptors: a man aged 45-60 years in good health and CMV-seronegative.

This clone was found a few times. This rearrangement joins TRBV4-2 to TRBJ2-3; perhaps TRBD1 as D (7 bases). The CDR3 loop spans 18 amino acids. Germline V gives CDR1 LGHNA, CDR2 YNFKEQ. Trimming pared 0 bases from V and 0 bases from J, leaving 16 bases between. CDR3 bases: TGTGCCAGCAGCCAAGATCCGGTGGAGGGGGCGAGCACAGATACGCAGTATTTT. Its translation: CASSQDPVEGASTDTQYF.

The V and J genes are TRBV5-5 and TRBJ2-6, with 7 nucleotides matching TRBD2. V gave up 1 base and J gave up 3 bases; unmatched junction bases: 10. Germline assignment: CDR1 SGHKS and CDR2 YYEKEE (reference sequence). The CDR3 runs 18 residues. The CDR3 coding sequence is TGTGCCAGCAGCTTGTCCCAGGGACTACATGTTGGGGCCAACGTCCTGACTTTC. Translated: CASSLSQGLHVGANVLTF.

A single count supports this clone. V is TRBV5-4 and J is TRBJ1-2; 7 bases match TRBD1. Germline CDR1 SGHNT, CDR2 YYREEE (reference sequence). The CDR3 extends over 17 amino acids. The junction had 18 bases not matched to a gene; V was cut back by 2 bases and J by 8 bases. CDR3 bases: TGTGCCAGCAGCTTCGGAAGAAGGGGACAGAACCAAAGAGGCTACACCTTC. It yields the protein CASSFGRRGQNQRGYTF.

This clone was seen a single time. CDR3 sequence: CASSTYLGTPDYEQYF. CDR3 nucleotide sequence: TGTGCCAGTAGCACTTACCTCGGGACACCGGACTACGAGCAGTACTTC. The chain joins TRBV19 to TRBJ2-7; D possibly corresponds to TRBD1 (6 bases). V lost 6 bases to trimming and J lost 3 bases, with 21 bases between them. CDR3 size: 16 residues. Germline values: CDR1 LNHDA, CDR2 SQIVND (reference sequence).

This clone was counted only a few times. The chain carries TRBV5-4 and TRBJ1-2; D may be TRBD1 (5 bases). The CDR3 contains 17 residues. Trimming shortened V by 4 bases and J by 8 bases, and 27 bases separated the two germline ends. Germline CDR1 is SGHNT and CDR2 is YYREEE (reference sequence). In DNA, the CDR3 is TGTGCCAGCAGCCTCGATGGGGGTCGCGGGGCCGCGGGGGGCTACACCTTC. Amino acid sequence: CASSLDGGRGAAGGYTF.

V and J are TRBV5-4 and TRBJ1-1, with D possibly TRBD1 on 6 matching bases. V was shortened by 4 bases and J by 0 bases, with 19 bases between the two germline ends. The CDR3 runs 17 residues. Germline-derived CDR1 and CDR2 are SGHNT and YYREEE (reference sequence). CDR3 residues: CASSPGGGQGLNTEAFF. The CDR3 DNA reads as TGTGCCAGCAGCCCGGGAGGGGGTCAGGGACTGAACACTGAAGCTTTCTTT.

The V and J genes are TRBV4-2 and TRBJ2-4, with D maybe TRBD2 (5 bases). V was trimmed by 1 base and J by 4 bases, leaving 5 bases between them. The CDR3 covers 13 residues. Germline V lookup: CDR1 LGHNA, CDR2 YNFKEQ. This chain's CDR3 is CASSQGLKNIQYF. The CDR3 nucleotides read TGTGCCAGCAGCCAAGGACTAAAAAACATTCAGTACTTC.

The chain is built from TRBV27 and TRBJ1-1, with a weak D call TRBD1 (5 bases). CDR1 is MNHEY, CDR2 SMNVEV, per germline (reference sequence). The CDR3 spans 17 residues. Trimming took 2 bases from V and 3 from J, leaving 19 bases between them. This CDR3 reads CASSLRRGSYMDTEAFF. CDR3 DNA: TGTGCCAGCAGTTTACGGAGGGGTTCTTATATGGACACTGAAGCTTTCTTT.

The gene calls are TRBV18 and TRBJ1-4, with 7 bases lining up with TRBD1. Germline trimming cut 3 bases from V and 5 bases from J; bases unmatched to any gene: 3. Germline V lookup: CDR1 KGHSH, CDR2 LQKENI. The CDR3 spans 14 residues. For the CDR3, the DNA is TGTGCCAGCTCACCCGGGACAGCCAATGAAAAACTGTTTTTT. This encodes CASSPGTANEKLFF.

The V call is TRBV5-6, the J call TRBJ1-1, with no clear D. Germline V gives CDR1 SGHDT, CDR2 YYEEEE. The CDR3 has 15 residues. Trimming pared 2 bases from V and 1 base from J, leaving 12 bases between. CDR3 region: CASSFPVEGNTEAFF. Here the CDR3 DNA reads TGTGCCAGCAGCTTTCCGGTGGAGGGGAACACTGAAGCTTTCTTT.

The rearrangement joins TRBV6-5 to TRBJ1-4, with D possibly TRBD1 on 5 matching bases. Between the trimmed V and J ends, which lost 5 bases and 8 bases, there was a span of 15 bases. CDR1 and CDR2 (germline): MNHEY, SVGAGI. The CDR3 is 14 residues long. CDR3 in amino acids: CASSRTGQEEKLFF. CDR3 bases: TGTGCCAGCAGTCGTACAGGTCAGGAGGAAAAACTGTTTTTT.

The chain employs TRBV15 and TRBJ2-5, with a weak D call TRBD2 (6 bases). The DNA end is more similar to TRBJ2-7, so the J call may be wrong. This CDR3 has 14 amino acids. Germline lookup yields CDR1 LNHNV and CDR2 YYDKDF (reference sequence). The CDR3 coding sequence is TGTGCCACCCGAGCGGGTGGGGCGCGCTACGAGCAGTACTTC. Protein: CATRAGGARYEQYF.

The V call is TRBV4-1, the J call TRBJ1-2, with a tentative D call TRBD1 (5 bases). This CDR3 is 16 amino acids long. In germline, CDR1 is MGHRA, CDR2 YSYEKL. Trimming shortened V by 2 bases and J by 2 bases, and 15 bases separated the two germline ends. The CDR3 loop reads CASSQRAFTGNYGYTF. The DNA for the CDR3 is TGCGCCAGCAGCCAAAGGGCATTCACAGGAAACTATGGCTACACCTTC.

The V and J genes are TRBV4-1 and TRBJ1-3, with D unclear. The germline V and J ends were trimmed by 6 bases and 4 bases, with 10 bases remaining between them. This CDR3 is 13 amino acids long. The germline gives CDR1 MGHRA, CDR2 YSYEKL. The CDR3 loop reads CASSPTVGNTIYF. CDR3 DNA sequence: TGCGCCAGCAGTCCGACTGTGGGAAACACCATATATTTT.

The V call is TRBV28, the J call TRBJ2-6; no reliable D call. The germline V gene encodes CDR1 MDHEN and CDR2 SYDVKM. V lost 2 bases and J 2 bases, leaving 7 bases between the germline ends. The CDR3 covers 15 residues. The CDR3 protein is CASSLEAAGANVLTF. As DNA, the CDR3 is TGTGCCAGCAGTTTAGAGGCAGCTGGGGCCAACGTCCTGACTTTC.

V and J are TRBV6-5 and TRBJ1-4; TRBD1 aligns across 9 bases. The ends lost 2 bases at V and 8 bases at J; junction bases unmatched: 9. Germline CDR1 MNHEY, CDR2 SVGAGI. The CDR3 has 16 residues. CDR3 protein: CASSYLEQGAEEKLFF. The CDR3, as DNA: TGTGCCAGCAGTTACCTGGAACAGGGGGCCGAGGAAAAACTGTTTTTT.

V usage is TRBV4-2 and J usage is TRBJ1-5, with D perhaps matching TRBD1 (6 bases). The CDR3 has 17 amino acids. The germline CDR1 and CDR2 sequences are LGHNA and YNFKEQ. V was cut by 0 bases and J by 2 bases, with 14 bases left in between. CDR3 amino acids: CASSQESGAEGNQPQHF. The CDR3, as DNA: TGTGCCAGCAGCCAAGAATCAGGGGCGGAGGGCAATCAGCCCCAGCATTTT.